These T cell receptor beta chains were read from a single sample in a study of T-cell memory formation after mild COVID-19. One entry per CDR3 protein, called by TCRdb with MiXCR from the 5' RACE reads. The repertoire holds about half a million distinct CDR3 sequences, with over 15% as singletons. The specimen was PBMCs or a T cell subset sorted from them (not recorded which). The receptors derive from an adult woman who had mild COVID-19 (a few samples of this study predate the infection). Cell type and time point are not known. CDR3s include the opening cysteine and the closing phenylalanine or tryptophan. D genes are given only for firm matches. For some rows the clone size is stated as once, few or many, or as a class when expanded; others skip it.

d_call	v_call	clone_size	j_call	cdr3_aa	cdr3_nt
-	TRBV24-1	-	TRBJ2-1	CATRDGGGATYNEQFF	TGTGCCACCAGAGATGGGGGGGGCGCGACCTACAATGAGCAGTTCTTC
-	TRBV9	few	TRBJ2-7	CASSLAPDGTYEQYF	TGTGCCAGCAGCCTTGCGCCCGACGGTACCTACGAGCAGTACTTC
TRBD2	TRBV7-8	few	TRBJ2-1	CASIGGRVQSYNEQFF	TGTGCCAGCATCGGGGGGAGGGTTCAATCCTACAATGAGCAGTTCTTC
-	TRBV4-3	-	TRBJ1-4	CASSQGFAGGGEKLFF	TGCGCCAGCAGCCAAGGTTTCGCAGGTGGTGGTGAAAAACTGTTTTTT
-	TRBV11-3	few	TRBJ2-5	CASSSYTDQGTQYF	TGTGCCAGCAGCTCATACACGGACCAAGGAACCCAGTACTTC
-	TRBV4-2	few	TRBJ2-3	CASSQDFKITDTQYF	TGTGCCAGCAGCCAAGATTTCAAGATCACAGATACGCAGTATTTT
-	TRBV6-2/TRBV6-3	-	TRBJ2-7	CASRPLRDGAYEQYF	TGTGCCAGCAGGCCCTTAAGGGATGGGGCCTACGAGCAGTACTTC
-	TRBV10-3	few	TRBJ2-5	CAISHLSASGETQYF	TGTGCCATCAGCCATCTTAGCGCCTCGGGTGAGACCCAGTACTTC
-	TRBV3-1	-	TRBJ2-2	CASSQQGISVELFF	TGTGCCAGCAGCCAACAGGGGATTAGTGTGGAGCTGTTTTTT
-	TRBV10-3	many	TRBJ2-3	CAIRAALGTDTQYF	TGTGCCATCAGAGCGGCTCTGGGCACAGATACGCAGTATTTT
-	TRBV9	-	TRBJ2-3	CASSVGGSSTDTQYF	TGTGCCAGCAGCGTAGGGGGTTCTAGCACAGATACGCAGTATTTT
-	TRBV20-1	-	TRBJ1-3	CSASRHAGSGNTIYF	TGCAGTGCTTCAAGGCATGCGGGGTCTGGAAACACCATATATTTT
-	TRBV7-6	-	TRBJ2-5	CASSLGTGTEETQYF	TGTGCCAGCAGCTTAGGGACCGGGACGGAGGAGACCCAGTACTTC
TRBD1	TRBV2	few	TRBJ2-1	CASTEGTGGFDEQFF	TGTGCCAGCACCGAGGGGACAGGGGGTTTCGATGAGCAGTTCTTC
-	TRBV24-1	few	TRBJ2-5	CATSDGAQETQYF	TGTGCCACCAGTGACGGGGCCCAAGAGACCCAGTACTTC
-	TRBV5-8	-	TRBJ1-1	CASSSRGEMNTEAFF	TGTGCCAGCAGCAGCCGGGGGGAGATGAACACTGAAGCTTTCTTT
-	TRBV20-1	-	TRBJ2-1	CSAREQDGTYNEQFF	TGCAGTGCTAGAGAACAGGACGGGACCTACAATGAGCAGTTCTTC
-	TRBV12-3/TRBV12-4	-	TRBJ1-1	CASLRGLDTEAFF	TGTGCCAGCCTCCGGGGTTTGGACACTGAAGCTTTCTTT
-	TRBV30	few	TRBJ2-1	CAWSVSNHEQFF	TGTGCCTGGAGTGTGAGTAACCATGAGCAGTTCTTC
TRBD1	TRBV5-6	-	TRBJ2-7	CASNLDRGYEQYF	TGTGCCAGCAACCTCGACAGGGGATACGAGCAGTACTTC
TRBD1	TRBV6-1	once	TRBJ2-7	CASNPQGEVYEQYF	TGTGCCAGCAACCCACAGGGGGAAGTCTACGAGCAGTACTTC
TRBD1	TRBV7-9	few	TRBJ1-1	CASSLAWQGAMNTEAFF	TGTGCCAGCAGCTTAGCTTGGCAGGGGGCCATGAACACTGAAGCTTTCTTT
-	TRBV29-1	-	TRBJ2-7	CSVETVYEQYF	TGCAGCGTTGAGACAGTCTACGAGCAGTACTTC
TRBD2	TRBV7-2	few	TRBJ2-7	CASSTYPGGSYEQYF	TGTGCCAGCAGCACCTATCCGGGGGGAAGCTACGAGCAGTACTTC
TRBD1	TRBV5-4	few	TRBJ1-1	CASSFDRDHTEAFF	TGTGCCAGCAGCTTTGACAGGGATCACACTGAAGCTTTCTTT
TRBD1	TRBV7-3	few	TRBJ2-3	CASSFRGRADTQYF	TGTGCCAGCAGCTTTAGGGGGCGCGCAGATACGCAGTATTTT
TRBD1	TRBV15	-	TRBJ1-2	CATSRGVAGGNYGYTF	TGTGCCACCAGCAGGGGGGTCGCAGGGGGGAACTATGGCTACACCTTC
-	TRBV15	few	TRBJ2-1	CATSRDRGGYNEQFF	TGTGCCACCAGCAGAGATCGCGGAGGGTACAATGAGCAGTTCTTC
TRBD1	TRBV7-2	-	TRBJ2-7	CASSLFRGRYEQYF	TGTGCCAGCAGCTTATTCAGGGGGCGATACGAGCAGTACTTC
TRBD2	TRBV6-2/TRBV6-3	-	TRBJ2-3	CASTLRGGLRLQYF	TGTGCCAGCACCCTCCGCGGGGGTCTACGTTTGCAGTATTTT
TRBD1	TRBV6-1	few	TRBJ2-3	CASSEKEGQGSDTQYF	TGTGCCAGCAGTGAAAAAGAGGGACAGGGGTCAGATACGCAGTATTTT
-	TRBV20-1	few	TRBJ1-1	CSASWYGQLMNTEAFF	TGCAGTGCTAGCTGGTATGGACAGCTCATGAACACTGAAGCTTTCTTT
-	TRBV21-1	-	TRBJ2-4	CASSKDPRMDRLAKNIQYF	TGTGCCAGCAGCAAGGATCCCCGAATGGACAGGCTAGCCAAAAACATTCAGTACTTC
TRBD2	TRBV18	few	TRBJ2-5	CASSKTGGQETQYF	TGTGCCAGCTCAAAAACGGGAGGCCAAGAGACCCAGTACTTC
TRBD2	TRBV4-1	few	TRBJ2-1	CASSQVVRLAGGPPYNEQFF	TGCGCCAGCAGCCAAGTTGTGCGACTAGCGGGGGGGCCCCCCTACAATGAGCAGTTCTTC
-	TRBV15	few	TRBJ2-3	CATSKGSTTQYF	TGTGCCACCAGCAAAGGATCAACTACGCAGTATTTT
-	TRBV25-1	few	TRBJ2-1	CASSEALGGVDEQFF	TGTGCCAGCAGTGAGGCACTAGGCGGGGTGGATGAGCAGTTCTTC
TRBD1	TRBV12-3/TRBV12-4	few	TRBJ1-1	CASSGGQGASEAFF	TGTGCCAGCAGTGGGGGACAGGGGGCATCTGAAGCTTTCTTT
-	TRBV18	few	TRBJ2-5	CASSPNPPAGRWETQYF	TGTGCCAGCTCACCAAACCCCCCCGCAGGGAGGTGGGAGACCCAGTACTTC
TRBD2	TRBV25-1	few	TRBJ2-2	CASSGPAGTSRVTGELFF	TGTGCCAGCAGTGGACCGGCCGGGACTAGCCGTGTGACCGGGGAGCTGTTTTTT
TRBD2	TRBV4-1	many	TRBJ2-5	CASSQRWTSGGWETQYF	TGCGCCAGCAGCCAACGATGGACTAGCGGGGGCTGGGAGACCCAGTACTTC
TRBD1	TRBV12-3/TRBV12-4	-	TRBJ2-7	CASSFLGQGSEQYF	TGTGCCAGCAGTTTTTTAGGACAGGGGAGCGAGCAGTACTTC
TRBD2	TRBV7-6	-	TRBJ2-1	CASSLVGLAIDNEQFF	TGTGCCAGCAGCTTAGTGGGACTAGCGATCGACAATGAGCAGTTCTTC